The T cell receptor (beta chain) under discussion was sequenced for a study of cytomegalovirus exposure and HLA in healthy donors. Study-wide findings and caveats: Prior analysis indicated that the majority of TCR beta V segments exhibited productivity approximately 90% or approximately 30% of the time.

The CDR3 sequence is 14 residues long. The germline V gene has CDR1 SQVTM and CDR2 ANQGSEA. Trimming removed 6 bases from V and 0 bases from J, with 14 bases in between. Primers for the PCR totalled 60 Vbeta and 13 Jbeta. Sequenced by immunoSEQ multiplex PCR; TCRdb stores in-frame clones only, minus some. The repertoire includes 100,000 to 150,000 clones, around 84% of them detected once, and approximately 6% sits in the top ten. This clone was seen a single time. The antigen is undetermined. The receptor was derived from a woman between 40 and 50 years old in good health and CMV-seronegative. The sequencing input was PBMCs. The gene calls are TRBV29-1 and TRBJ2-5, with unresolved D. The CDR3 is CSVIPMADQETQYF. In DNA, the CDR3 is TGCAGCGTAATCCCCATGGCGGACCAAGAGACCCAGTACTTC.